This T cell receptor beta chain was captured in a study of shared clonotypes between healthy human individuals. For the study at large: Contributing individuals were a couple of females and three males aged 18 to 49. Points from the study as a whole: Shared across a few donors were around 5% of the naive CD4 clonotypes. Deeper or shallower sequencing was expected to change how clonotypes are shared among donors.

The CDR3 loop spans 16 amino acids. Worth noting for this clone: Its antigen is currently unknown.

The naive CD8 fraction comprised CD45RO-negative cells positively selected for CCR7 and excluded terminally differentiated effector memory CD45RA+ cells. The authors loaded 150 to 250 ng DNA, 25,000 to 30,000 T cell genomes, into sorted-subset replicate PCRs. Assay used: immunoSEQ multiplex PCR; TCRdb lists only in-frame clones, some missing. Among around 2,000,000 clones listed, about 95% were seen once. The V call is TRBV21-1, the J call TRBJ1-4. TRBV21-1 is listed as a pseudogene. Source material: naive CD8+ T cells sorted from blood. The TCR sequence derives from a man between 18 and 29 years old in good health. The CDR3 here is CARTIAGSTTNEKLFF. CDR3 nucleotides: TGTGCCAGGACCATAGCGGGGTCCACAACTAATGAAAAACTGTTTTTT.